These T cell receptor beta chains were read from a single sample in a study of Ad26.COV2.S vaccination and SARS-CoV-2 variants. Here immunoSEQ multiplex PCR was the method, and the copy in TCRdb shows in-frame clones only, minus some. The data contain a few hundred thousand clones, under 90% of them singletons. The input for sequencing was peripheral blood, taken in a trial of Ad26.COV2.S vaccine versus placebo. These TCRs come from a person aged 18-65 years who received the Ad26.COV2.S COVID-19 vaccine or a placebo. CDR3s include the opening cysteine and the closing phenylalanine or tryptophan. A D gene is named only where the DNA matches it firmly. Size tells how often a clone was seen (once, few, many) or the class of an expanded clone, and some rows leave it out.

TRBJ2-7 TRBD1 - TRBV6-6 TGTGCCAGCAGCACGACAGGGAACTCCTACGAGCAGTACTTC CASSTTGNSYEQYF
TRBJ2-3 TRBD2 - TRBV10-2 TGCGCCAGCAGTGAGTCAAGCGGGGGGCGCACAGATACGCAGTATTTT CASSESSGGRTDTQYF
TRBJ2-1 TRBD2 - TRBV5-6 TGTGCCAGCAGCTTGGAGTTGGTAGCGGGGGCTGAGCAGTTCTTC CASSLELVAGAEQFF
TRBJ1-1 - - TRBV28 TGTGCCAGCAGCCTAAGTTGGACCAGCCCGAACACTGAAGCTTTCTTT CASSLSWTSPNTEAFF
TRBJ2-7 - - TRBV4-1 TGCGCCAGCAGCAAGGTTGGGAGGGGGTCCTACGAGCAGTACTTC CASSKVGRGSYEQYF
TRBJ2-5 TRBD2 few TRBV9 TGTGCCAGCAGCGCACTAGCGGGGGCCCAAGAGACCCAGTACTTC CASSALAGAQETQYF
TRBJ1-4 - - TRBV11-1 TGTGCCAGCAGCTCACCATTCCTCGGCGGAAAACTGTTTTTT CASSSPFLGGKLFF
TRBJ1-1 - - TRBV7-9 TGTGCCAGCAGCGCATCCGGGACTCCCGGTGAAGCTTTCTTT CASSASGTPGEAFF
TRBJ1-4 - - TRBV6-5 TGTGCCAGCATCCTGAGGGGGACAACTAATGAAAAACTGTTTTTT CASILRGTTNEKLFF
TRBJ1-2 - - TRBV29-1 TGCAGCGTTGTCGAGGCTTATGGCTACACCTTC CSVVEAYGYTF
TRBJ2-7 - few TRBV18 TGTGCCAGCTCACCCCCCAAGGGCAGGACTTACGAGCAGTACTTC CASSPPKGRTYEQYF
TRBJ2-3 - once TRBV19 TGTGCCAGTAGTATTCGCAGCGGCACAGATACGCAGTATTTT CASSIRSGTDTQYF
TRBJ1-1 - - TRBV6-4 TGTGCCAGCAGGCCCTCGGGACGGGTCGCTGAAGCTTTCTTT CASRPSGRVAEAFF
TRBJ1-4 - - TRBV3-1/TRBV3-2 TGTGCCAGCAGCCAATTAGGTGAAAAACTGTTTTTT CASSQLGEKLFF
TRBJ2-2 TRBD2 few TRBV6-4 TGTGCCAGCAGTGACCTAGCGGGGGTTTCCACCGGGGAGCTGTTTTTT CASSDLAGVSTGELFF
TRBJ2-7 TRBD1 - TRBV6-5 TGTGCCAGCAATAAACCAGGGGGCTACGAGCAGTACTTC CASNKPGGYEQYF
TRBJ2-3 TRBD2 - TRBV5-1 TGCGCCAGCAGCTTGGGGGGCGCGGGAGGGCCGGGGAATACGCAGTATTTT CASSLGGAGGPGNTQYF
TRBJ1-1 - once TRBV7-6 TGTGCCAGCAGCTTAGATCCGAACACTGAAGCTTTCTTT CASSLDPNTEAFF
TRBJ2-7 TRBD2 - TRBV2 TGTGCCGCCGGGACGAGCAGGGAGGTTCGGGGGGGCCACGAGCAGTACTTC CAAGTSREVRGGHEQYF
TRBJ1-3 - few TRBV7-9 TGTGCCAGCAGCTTACTTCATAGGGGAAACACCATATATTTT CASSLLHRGNTIYF
TRBJ1-1 - once TRBV19 TGTGCCAGTAGTCTGTTGGGGGTAGCGCGGACTGAAGCTTTCTTT CASSLLGVARTEAFF
TRBJ1-5 - once TRBV7-3 TGTGCCAGCAGCTTAAACAGCAATCAGCCCCAGCATTTT CASSLNSNQPQHF
TRBJ1-2 - once TRBV7-6 TGTGCCAGCAGCCCCCGGGGGGTTAACTATGGCTACACCTTC CASSPRGVNYGYTF
TRBJ2-2 - once TRBV11-3 TGTGCCAGCAGCCTTCAGAGGGCGCCTTGGAGGGCCGGGGAGCTGTTTTTT CASSLQRAPWRAGELFF
TRBJ1-2 - - TRBV19 TGTGCCAGTAGTATAGGGAGACCTCCTAACTATGGCTACACCTTC CASSIGRPPNYGYTF
TRBJ1-2 - - TRBV9 TGTGCCAGCAGCCCCTCCGGGACATATATGGGGGGCTACACCTTC CASSPSGTYMGGYTF
TRBJ2-1 TRBD1 - TRBV24-1 TGTGCCACCAGTAATCCCCAGGGGGAACGCTACAATGAGCAGTTCTTC CATSNPQGERYNEQFF
TRBJ1-6 - - TRBV5-1 TGCGCCAGCAGCGCGGAAGGACGGCGTAATTCACCCCTCCACTTT CASSAEGRRNSPLHF
TRBJ2-7 TRBD2 - TRBV10-1 TGCGCCAGCAGCCCCGGGGATAGCGGGAGACTCTACGAGCAGTACTTC CASSPGDSGRLYEQYF
TRBJ2-6 TRBD1 - TRBV29-1 TGCAGCGTTGCGCGGGACAGGGGTTCCGGGGCCAACGTCCTGACTTTC CSVARDRGSGANVLTF
TRBJ1-1 - - TRBV7-3 TGTGCCAGCAGCTTAACCCCCAGGCGCACTGAAGCTTTCTTT CASSLTPRRTEAFF
TRBJ2-2 TRBD2 - TRBV5-4 TGTGCGGTGTGGGCGGGAGTCACCGGGGAGCTGTTTTTT CAVWAGVTGELFF